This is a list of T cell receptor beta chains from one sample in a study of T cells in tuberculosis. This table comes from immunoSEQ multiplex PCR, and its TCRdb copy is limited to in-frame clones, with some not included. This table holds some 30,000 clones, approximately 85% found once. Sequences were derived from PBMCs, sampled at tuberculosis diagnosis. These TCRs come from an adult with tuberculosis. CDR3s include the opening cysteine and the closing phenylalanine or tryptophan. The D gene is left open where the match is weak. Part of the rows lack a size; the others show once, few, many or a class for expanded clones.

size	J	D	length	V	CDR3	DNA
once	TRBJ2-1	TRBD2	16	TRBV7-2	CASSRLSGSWINEQFF	TGTGCCAGCAGCCGTCTCAGCGGGAGTTGGATCAATGAGCAGTTCTTC
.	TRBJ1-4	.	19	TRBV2	CASSESPGGLDLFNEKLFF	TGTGCCAGCAGTGAATCCCCGGGGGGATTAGACTTATTTAATGAAAAACTGTTTTTT
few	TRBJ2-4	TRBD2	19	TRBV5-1	CASSLSLVAGSLAKNIQYF	TGCGCCAGCAGCTTGTCCCTGGTAGCGGGGAGTCTAGCCAAAAACATTCAGTACTTC
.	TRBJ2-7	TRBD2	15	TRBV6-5	CASSYSSGGSYEQYF	TGTGCCAGCAGTTACTCGTCTGGCGGGAGCTACGAGCAGTACTTC
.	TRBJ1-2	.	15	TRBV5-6	CASSLETTGSYGYTF	TGTGCCAGCAGCTTGGAAACTACAGGTTCCTATGGCTACACCTTC
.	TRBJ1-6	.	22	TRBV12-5	CASGLVPFSLSRGGGGNSPLHF	TGTGCTAGTGGTTTGGTCCCTTTTTCCCTATCCCGAGGCGGGGGAGGCAATTCACCCCTCCACTTT
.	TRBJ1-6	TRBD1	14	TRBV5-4	CASSLDRGNSPLHF	TGTGCCAGCAGCTTGGACAGGGGGAATTCACCCCTCCACTTT
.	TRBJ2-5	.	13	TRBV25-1	CASSEPLQETQYF	TGTGCCAGCAGTGAACCCTTGCAAGAGACCCAGTACTTC
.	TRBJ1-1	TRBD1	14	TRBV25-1	CASTPGQVPTEAFF	TGTGCCAGCACCCCGGGACAGGTCCCCACTGAAGCTTTCTTT
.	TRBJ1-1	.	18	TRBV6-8	CASSYVRGKKRTNTEAFF	TGTGCCAGCAGTTACGTCAGGGGTAAGAAACGTACTAACACTGAAGCTTTCTTT
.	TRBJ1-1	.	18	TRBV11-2	CASSLDQWTPTSNTEAFF	TGTGCCAGCAGCTTAGATCAATGGACACCTACTTCCAACACTGAAGCTTTCTTT
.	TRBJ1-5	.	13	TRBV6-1	CASIIDSNQPQHF	TGTGCCAGCATTATAGACAGTAATCAGCCCCAGCATTTT
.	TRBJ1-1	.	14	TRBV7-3	CASSLGHSNTEAFF	TGTGCCAGCAGCCTCGGACACTCGAACACTGAAGCTTTCTTT
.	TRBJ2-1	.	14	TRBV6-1	CASSGSRSYNEQFF	TGTGCCAGCAGTGGCAGTCGCTCCTACAATGAGCAGTTCTTC
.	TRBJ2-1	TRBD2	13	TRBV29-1	CSVSGRADNEQFF	TGCAGCGTTAGCGGGAGGGCCGACAATGAGCAGTTCTTC
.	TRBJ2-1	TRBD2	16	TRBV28	CASSRAASGLYNEQFF	TGTGCCAGCAGTCGGGCCGCTAGCGGGTTATACAATGAGCAGTTCTTC
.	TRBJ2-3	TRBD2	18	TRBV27	CASSFGLAGGPYTDTQYF	TGTGCCAGCAGTTTTGGGCTAGCGGGAGGGCCGTACACAGATACGCAGTATTTT
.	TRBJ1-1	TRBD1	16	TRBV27	CASSLLGTGRGTEAFF	TGTGCCAGCAGTTTATTAGGGACAGGGAGGGGAACTGAAGCTTTCTTT
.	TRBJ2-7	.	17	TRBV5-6	CASSFVVGPSSSYEQYF	TGTGCCAGCAGCTTTGTAGTTGGGCCCTCAAGCTCCTACGAGCAGTACTTC
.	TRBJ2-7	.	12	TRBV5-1	CASSSDSYEQYF	TGCGCCAGCAGCTCGGACAGCTACGAGCAGTACTTC
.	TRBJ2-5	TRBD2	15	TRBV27	CASSPTLAGYGPQYF	TGTGCCAGCAGCCCCACACTAGCGGGGTACGGGCCCCAGTACTTC
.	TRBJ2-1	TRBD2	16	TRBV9	CASSFSREGGDNEQFF	TGTGCCAGCAGCTTTAGCCGGGAGGGGGGAGACAATGAGCAGTTCTTC
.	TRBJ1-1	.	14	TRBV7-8	CASSLVPGRTEAFF	TGTGCCAGCAGCTTAGTGCCAGGCAGGACTGAAGCTTTCTTT
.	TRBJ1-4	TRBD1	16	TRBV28	CASSLTGQGFNEKLFF	TGTGCCAGCAGTCTCACTGGACAGGGTTTTAATGAAAAACTGTTTTTT
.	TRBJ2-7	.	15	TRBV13	CASSGVQGIPYEQYF	TGTGCCAGCAGCGGCGTACAGGGTATCCCCTACGAGCAGTACTTC
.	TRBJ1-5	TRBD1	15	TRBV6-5	CASSYLGTANQPQHF	TGTGCCAGCAGTTACCTAGGGACAGCAAATCAGCCCCAGCATTTT
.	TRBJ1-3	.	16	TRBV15	CATSREAGRYGNTIYF	TGTGCCACCAGCAGAGAGGCGGGACGATATGGAAACACCATATATTTT
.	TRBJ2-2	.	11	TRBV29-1	CSAPLAGELFF	TGCAGCGCGCCTTTAGCCGGGGAGCTGTTTTTT
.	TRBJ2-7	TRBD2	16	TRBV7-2	CASSLVGGTSAYEQYF	TGTGCCAGCAGCTTAGTAGGCGGGACTAGCGCCTACGAGCAGTACTTC
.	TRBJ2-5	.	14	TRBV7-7	CASSATGNQETQYF	TGTGCCAGCAGCGCGACTGGCAACCAAGAGACCCAGTACTTC
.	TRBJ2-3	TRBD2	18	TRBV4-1	CASSTYGAGGSSTDTQYF	TGCGCCAGCAGCACGTATGGAGCGGGAGGTTCTAGCACAGATACGCAGTATTTT
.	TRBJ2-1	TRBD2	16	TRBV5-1	CASSLGNSGGANEQFF	TGCGCCAGCAGCTTGGGTAATAGCGGGGGGGCCAATGAGCAGTTCTTC
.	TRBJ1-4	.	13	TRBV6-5	CASTRAGGEKLFF	TGTGCCAGCACCCGGGCGGGAGGTGAAAAACTGTTTTTT
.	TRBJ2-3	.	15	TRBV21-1	CASSSRRQCMDTQYF	TGTGCCAGCAGCTCACGAAGACAGTGCATGGATACGCAGTATTTT
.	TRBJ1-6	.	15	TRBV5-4	CASSYYRTADSPLHF	TGTGCCAGCAGCTATTACAGGACGGCTGATTCACCCCTCCACTTT
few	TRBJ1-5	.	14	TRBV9	CASSDRDRDQPQHF	TGTGCCAGCAGCGATCGGGATAGGGATCAGCCCCAGCATTTT
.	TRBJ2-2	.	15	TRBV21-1	CASRKYRGNTGELFF	TGTGCCAGCAGAAAGTACAGGGGGAACACCGGGGAGCTGTTTTTT
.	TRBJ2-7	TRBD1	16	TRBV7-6	CASSLAAYRGQNEQYF	TGTGCCAGCAGCTTAGCGGCCTACAGGGGGCAAAACGAGCAGTACTTC
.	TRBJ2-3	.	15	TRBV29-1	CSVEEGQGSTDTQYF	TGCAGCGTTGAAGAAGGTCAGGGGAGCACAGATACGCAGTATTTT
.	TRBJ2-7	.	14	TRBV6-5	CASQRRVGEYEQYF	TGTGCCTCCCAGCGGCGCGTGGGAGAGTACGAGCAGTACTTC
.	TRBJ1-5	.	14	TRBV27	CASRPGETYQPQHF	TGTGCCAGCAGGCCAGGGGAGACATATCAGCCCCAGCATTTT
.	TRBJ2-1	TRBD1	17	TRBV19	CASSTRDSVSYYNEQFF	TGTGCCAGTAGTACCCGGGACAGCGTATCATACTACAATGAGCAGTTCTTC